This is a list of T cell receptor beta chains from one sample in a study of cytomegalovirus exposure and HLA in healthy donors. Assay: immunoSEQ multiplex PCR; the TCRdb copy retains only in-frame clones and omits some. The repertoire includes about 50,000 clones, around 81% of them detected once, and 2% to 2.5% sits in the top ten. Sequencing was performed on PBMCs. Receptor source: a boy aged 5-17 years in good health and CMV-seropositive. The CDR3 runs from the conserved cysteine through the conserved F or W. Fields, in order: J gene, D gene, clone size, V gene, CDR3 protein, CDR3 DNA. A D gene is named only where the DNA matches it firmly. Clone size appears in some rows only: once, few, many, or a class for an expanded clone.

j_call: TRBJ1-3
d_call: NA
clone_size: NA
v_call: TRBV6-1
cdr3_aa: CASSFTGSTGNTIYF
cdr3_nt: TGTGCCAGCAGTTTCACAGGGAGCACTGGAAACACCATATATTTT

j_call: TRBJ1-2
d_call: NA
clone_size: NA
v_call: TRBV6-1
cdr3_aa: CASSGGGSEGYFYGYTF
cdr3_nt: TGTGCCAGCAGTGGGGGGGGATCCGAGGGGTACTTCTATGGCTACACCTTC

j_call: TRBJ2-7
d_call: NA
clone_size: NA
v_call: TRBV29-1
cdr3_aa: CSVVDMGSKYYEQYF
cdr3_nt: TGCAGCGTCGTCGACATGGGGAGCAAATACTACGAGCAGTACTTC

j_call: TRBJ1-2
d_call: NA
clone_size: few
v_call: TRBV6-1
cdr3_aa: CASTRLVKNYGYTF
cdr3_nt: TGTGCCAGCACCCGACTGGTGAAGAACTATGGCTACACCTTC

j_call: TRBJ1-1
d_call: NA
clone_size: NA
v_call: TRBV11-2
cdr3_aa: CASSLVRGYTEAFF
cdr3_nt: TGTGCCAGCAGCTTAGTAAGGGGGTACACTGAAGCTTTCTTT

j_call: TRBJ2-7
d_call: TRBD2
clone_size: few
v_call: TRBV27
cdr3_aa: CASSLSLAGDYEQYF
cdr3_nt: TGTGCCAGCAGTTTATCCCTAGCGGGGGACTACGAGCAGTACTTC

j_call: TRBJ2-2
d_call: NA
clone_size: NA
v_call: TRBV11-3
cdr3_aa: CASSSTGAGELFF
cdr3_nt: TGTGCCAGCAGCTCCACGGGTGCCGGGGAGCTGTTTTTT

j_call: TRBJ2-7
d_call: NA
clone_size: NA
v_call: TRBV6-5
cdr3_aa: CASSEEGTGYEQYF
cdr3_nt: TGTGCCAGCAGTGAAGAGGGAACGGGCTACGAGCAGTACTTC

j_call: TRBJ2-1
d_call: NA
clone_size: NA
v_call: TRBV6-6
cdr3_aa: CASSPGTLIGNEQFF
cdr3_nt: TGTGCCAGCAGTCCCGGGACTCTTATCGGCAATGAGCAGTTCTTC

j_call: TRBJ2-3
d_call: NA
clone_size: NA
v_call: TRBV11-2
cdr3_aa: CASSLGPTIGDTQYF
cdr3_nt: TGTGCCAGCAGCTTAGGTCCCACTATCGGGGATACGCAGTATTTT

j_call: TRBJ1-1
d_call: NA
clone_size: NA
v_call: TRBV5-1
cdr3_aa: CASSLTGTEAFF
cdr3_nt: TGCGCCAGCAGCTTGACAGGGACTGAAGCTTTCTTT

j_call: TRBJ2-1
d_call: NA
clone_size: NA
v_call: TRBV11-2
cdr3_aa: CASSKNQLGSYNEQFF
cdr3_nt: TGTGCCAGCAGCAAAAATCAACTAGGCTCCTACAATGAGCAGTTCTTC

j_call: TRBJ1-5
d_call: NA
clone_size: NA
v_call: TRBV2
cdr3_aa: CASCRANNQPQHF
cdr3_nt: TGTGCCAGCTGCAGGGCGAACAATCAGCCCCAGCATTTT

j_call: TRBJ2-1
d_call: TRBD2
clone_size: NA
v_call: TRBV6-1
cdr3_aa: CASSEGAGAYNEQFF
cdr3_nt: TGTGCCAGCAGTGAAGGAGCGGGGGCCTACAATGAGCAGTTCTTC

j_call: TRBJ1-1
d_call: NA
clone_size: NA
v_call: TRBV5-6
cdr3_aa: CASSSPAGAEAFF
cdr3_nt: TGTGCCAGCAGCTCCCCGGCGGGGGCTGAAGCTTTCTTT

j_call: TRBJ1-2
d_call: NA
clone_size: few
v_call: TRBV10-3
cdr3_aa: CAISESKREVGATYGYTF
cdr3_nt: TGTGCCATCAGTGAGTCAAAACGCGAGGTTGGGGCGACCTATGGCTACACCTTC

j_call: TRBJ2-2
d_call: TRBD2
clone_size: NA
v_call: TRBV5-1
cdr3_aa: CASSLAERGGPTGELFF
cdr3_nt: TGCGCCAGCAGCTTGGCCGAGCGGGGGGGCCCGACCGGGGAGCTGTTTTTT

j_call: TRBJ2-1
d_call: TRBD2
clone_size: NA
v_call: TRBV5-1
cdr3_aa: CASSSAGGGDNEQFF
cdr3_nt: TGCGCCAGCAGCTCAGCGGGGGGTGGGGACAATGAGCAGTTCTTC

j_call: TRBJ1-5
d_call: TRBD1
clone_size: NA
v_call: TRBV6-6
cdr3_aa: CASRDRAINSNQPQHF
cdr3_nt: TGTGCCAGTCGGGACAGAGCTATCAATAGCAATCAGCCCCAGCATTTT

j_call: TRBJ2-3
d_call: NA
clone_size: NA
v_call: TRBV7-9
cdr3_aa: CSSRQRRDTDTQYF
cdr3_nt: TGTTCCAGCCGCCAACGCAGGGACACAGATACGCAGTATTTT

j_call: TRBJ1-1
d_call: NA
clone_size: few
v_call: TRBV5-6
cdr3_aa: CASSFRHATLNEAFF
cdr3_nt: TGTGCCAGCAGCTTTCGACATGCAACTTTGAATGAAGCTTTCTTT

j_call: TRBJ1-1
d_call: NA
clone_size: NA
v_call: TRBV5-1
cdr3_aa: CASSLGGEAFF
cdr3_nt: TGCGCCAGCAGCTTAGGCGGTGAAGCTTTCTTT

j_call: TRBJ2-5
d_call: TRBD1
clone_size: NA
v_call: TRBV5-8
cdr3_aa: CASSRQGGETQYF
cdr3_nt: TGTGCCAGCAGCAGACAGGGCGGGGAGACCCAGTACTTC

j_call: TRBJ1-6
d_call: NA
clone_size: few
v_call: TRBV15
cdr3_aa: CATRRTDGSPLHF
cdr3_nt: TGTGCCACCCGGCGGACAGACGGTTCACCCCTCCACTTT

j_call: TRBJ1-2
d_call: NA
clone_size: NA
v_call: TRBV7-2
cdr3_aa: CASSLYLVSGYGYTF
cdr3_nt: TGTGCCAGCAGCTTATATCTTGTGTCAGGATATGGCTACACCTTC

j_call: TRBJ1-5
d_call: NA
clone_size: NA
v_call: TRBV4-1
cdr3_aa: CASSQAPLGRTRQPQHF
cdr3_nt: TGCGCCAGCAGCCAAGCACCTTTGGGGAGGACCCGTCAGCCCCAGCATTTT

j_call: TRBJ2-7
d_call: NA
clone_size: NA
v_call: TRBV2
cdr3_aa: CASYRQYEQYF
cdr3_nt: TGTGCCAGCTATAGACAGTACGAGCAGTACTTC

j_call: TRBJ1-1
d_call: NA
clone_size: NA
v_call: TRBV11-2
cdr3_aa: CASSPPGMVVKEGEAFF
cdr3_nt: TGTGCCAGCAGCCCCCCAGGGATGGTTGTCAAGGAGGGTGAAGCTTTCTTT

j_call: TRBJ2-7
d_call: TRBD1
clone_size: few
v_call: TRBV11-3
cdr3_aa: CASSSRDSYEQYF
cdr3_nt: TGTGCCAGCAGCTCCCGGGACAGCTACGAGCAGTACTTC

j_call: TRBJ2-7
d_call: NA
clone_size: NA
v_call: TRBV5-1
cdr3_aa: CWRPAFSYEQYF
cdr3_nt: TGCTGGAGGCCTGCCTTCTCCTACGAGCAGTACTTC

j_call: TRBJ1-4
d_call: NA
clone_size: NA
v_call: TRBV9
cdr3_aa: CASSGPEEKLFF
cdr3_nt: TGTGCCAGCAGCGGGCCGGAGGAAAAACTGTTTTTT

j_call: TRBJ1-2
d_call: TRBD1
clone_size: NA
v_call: TRBV6-6
cdr3_aa: CASSFYRGNYGYTF
cdr3_nt: TGTGCCAGCAGTTTCTACAGGGGGAACTATGGCTACACCTTC

j_call: TRBJ2-6
d_call: NA
clone_size: NA
v_call: TRBV7-8
cdr3_aa: CASSLARDRPTNVLTF
cdr3_nt: TGTGCCAGCAGCTTAGCGCGAGACAGGCCAACCAACGTCCTGACTTTC

j_call: TRBJ2-5
d_call: NA
clone_size: NA
v_call: TRBV7-2
cdr3_aa: CASSFLTREETQYF
cdr3_nt: TGTGCCAGCAGCTTTCTGACTAGGGAAGAGACCCAGTACTTC

j_call: TRBJ1-2
d_call: TRBD1
clone_size: once
v_call: TRBV11-2
cdr3_aa: CASSSRTGHYERNNYGYTF
cdr3_nt: TGTGCCAGCAGTTCACGGACAGGCCACTATGAGCGGAATAACTATGGCTACACCTTC

j_call: TRBJ2-6
d_call: NA
clone_size: once
v_call: TRBV7-9
cdr3_aa: CASSLASGANVLTF
cdr3_nt: TGTGCCAGCAGCTTAGCGTCGGGGGCCAACGTCCTGACTTTC

j_call: TRBJ2-7
d_call: TRBD1
clone_size: NA
v_call: TRBV4-1
cdr3_aa: CASSQEKGQGPSYEQYF
cdr3_nt: TGCGCCAGCAGCCAAGAAAAGGGACAGGGTCCCTCCTACGAGCAGTACTTC

j_call: TRBJ2-5
d_call: TRBD1
clone_size: NA
v_call: TRBV5-1
cdr3_aa: CASSSTGQLQETQYF
cdr3_nt: TGCGCCAGCAGCTCCACGGGACAGTTACAAGAGACCCAGTACTTC

j_call: TRBJ1-3
d_call: NA
clone_size: once
v_call: TRBV4-1
cdr3_aa: CASSHASNTIYF
cdr3_nt: TGCGCCAGCAGCCATGCGTCGAACACCATATATTTT

j_call: TRBJ2-2
d_call: TRBD2
clone_size: once
v_call: TRBV7-8
cdr3_aa: CASSPGRLAGLNTGELFF
cdr3_nt: TGTGCCAGCAGCCCCGGTCGCCTAGCGGGGCTAAACACCGGGGAGCTGTTTTTT

j_call: TRBJ1-6
d_call: TRBD1
clone_size: NA
v_call: TRBV6-5
cdr3_aa: CASSARGDNSPLHF
cdr3_nt: TGTGCCAGCAGTGCCAGGGGGGATAATTCACCCCTCCACTTT

j_call: TRBJ1-2
d_call: NA
clone_size: NA
v_call: TRBV4-1
cdr3_aa: CASSQAGGGLLGYTF
cdr3_nt: TGCGCCAGCAGCCAAGCTGGGGGGGGGTTATTGGGCTACACCTTC

j_call: TRBJ1-6
d_call: NA
clone_size: NA
v_call: TRBV6-4
cdr3_aa: CASSDSNRNSPLHF
cdr3_nt: TGTGCCAGCAGTGACAGTAATCGGAATTCACCCCTCCACTTT

j_call: TRBJ2-5
d_call: NA
clone_size: few
v_call: TRBV11-2
cdr3_aa: CASSARTTGPETQYF
cdr3_nt: TGTGCCAGCAGCGCCCGTACCACAGGGCCTGAGACCCAGTACTTC

j_call: TRBJ2-5
d_call: TRBD1
clone_size: NA
v_call: TRBV6-1
cdr3_aa: CASRNPEWTGLDF
cdr3_nt: TGTGCCAGCAGGAACCCAGAATGGACAGGGCTGGACTTC

j_call: TRBJ2-1
d_call: TRBD1
clone_size: NA
v_call: TRBV7-3
cdr3_aa: CASSAYRGYEQFF
cdr3_nt: TGTGCCAGCAGCGCCTACAGGGGCTATGAGCAGTTCTTC

j_call: TRBJ2-7
d_call: NA
clone_size: NA
v_call: TRBV28
cdr3_aa: CASRPHTGFSYEQYF
cdr3_nt: TGTGCCAGCAGACCACATACAGGGTTTTCCTACGAGCAGTACTTC

j_call: TRBJ2-3
d_call: TRBD2
clone_size: NA
v_call: TRBV5-1
cdr3_aa: CASSLRSRGNTDTQYF
cdr3_nt: TGCGCCAGCAGCTTGCGTTCGCGGGGGAACACAGATACGCAGTATTTT

j_call: TRBJ1-2
d_call: NA
clone_size: NA
v_call: TRBV11-2
cdr3_aa: CASSLYPPSVNYGYTF
cdr3_nt: TGTGCCAGCAGCTTGTACCCTCCCTCAGTTAACTATGGCTACACCTTC

j_call: TRBJ2-7
d_call: NA
clone_size: NA
v_call: TRBV7-9
cdr3_aa: CASSRPPESSYEQYF
cdr3_nt: TGTGCCAGCAGCCGACCTCCGGAGAGCTCCTACGAGCAGTACTTC

j_call: TRBJ2-5
d_call: NA
clone_size: NA
v_call: TRBV7-9
cdr3_aa: CSSSRGVVARGEETQYF
cdr3_nt: TGTTCCAGCAGTCGTGGGGTCGTCGCCAGGGGAGAAGAGACCCAGTACTTC

j_call: TRBJ2-1
d_call: NA
clone_size: NA
v_call: TRBV9
cdr3_aa: CASSAPRNEQFF
cdr3_nt: TGTGCCAGCAGCGCCCCTAGGAATGAGCAGTTCTTC

j_call: TRBJ1-1
d_call: TRBD1
clone_size: NA
v_call: TRBV9
cdr3_aa: CASSPSRDRASEAFF
cdr3_nt: TGTGCCAGCAGCCCCTCCCGGGACAGGGCATCTGAAGCTTTCTTT

j_call: TRBJ1-2
d_call: TRBD1
clone_size: NA
v_call: TRBV19
cdr3_aa: CASSHGQGLRGYTF
cdr3_nt: TGTGCCAGTAGTCATGGACAGGGGCTGCGCGGCTACACCTTC

j_call: TRBJ2-3
d_call: TRBD2
clone_size: once
v_call: TRBV5-1
cdr3_aa: CASSLPGTSGGAWTDTQYF
cdr3_nt: TGCGCCAGCAGCTTGCCCGGGACTAGCGGGGGGGCATGGACAGATACGCAGTATTTT

j_call: TRBJ2-7
d_call: TRBD1
clone_size: few
v_call: TRBV9
cdr3_aa: CASSPSSGTATYEQYF
cdr3_nt: TGTGCCAGCAGCCCTTCCTCCGGGACAGCTACCTACGAGCAGTACTTC